These T cell receptor beta chains were read from a single sample in a study of T cells in tumors after PD-1 blockade. TCRdb's table, derived via immunoSEQ multiplex PCR, lists solely in-frame clones and lacks some. The sample gives more than 40,000 clones, 81% of which show up once; roughly 4% is in the top ten. The source was PBMCs, collected before anti-PD-1 treatment. The receptors derive from a human donor with basal cell carcinoma. Each CDR3 is given with its conserved first and last residue. The D gene is left open where the match is weak. Expanded clones are given a class, and other clones once, few, many or no size at all.

j_call: TRBJ2-7
d_call: NA
clone_size: NA
v_call: TRBV18
cdr3_aa: CASSPSSEQYF
cdr3_nt: TGTGCCAGCTCCCCCTCTAGCGAGCAGTACTTC

j_call: TRBJ1-4
d_call: NA
clone_size: NA
v_call: TRBV6-5
cdr3_aa: CASSYSWPDNEKLFF
cdr3_nt: TGTGCCAGCAGTTACTCCTGGCCTGATAATGAAAAACTGTTTTTT

j_call: TRBJ1-2
d_call: NA
clone_size: NA
v_call: TRBV30
cdr3_aa: CAWSVEANYGYTF
cdr3_nt: TGTGCCTGGAGTGTTGAGGCTAACTATGGCTACACCTTC

j_call: TRBJ1-2
d_call: NA
clone_size: NA
v_call: TRBV7-2
cdr3_aa: CASSLRLRDFSNYGYTF
cdr3_nt: TGTGCCAGCAGCTTAAGGTTGCGGGACTTTAGTAACTATGGCTACACCTTC

j_call: TRBJ1-2
d_call: NA
clone_size: once
v_call: TRBV12-3/TRBV12-4
cdr3_aa: CASSFQGSRGYTF
cdr3_nt: TGTGCCAGCAGTTTCCAGGGATCCCGTGGCTACACCTTC

j_call: TRBJ1-6
d_call: NA
clone_size: few
v_call: TRBV5-4
cdr3_aa: CASSPGEGFGRSPLHF
cdr3_nt: TGTGCCAGCAGCCCCGGGGAGGGATTCGGAAGATCACCCCTCCACTTT

j_call: TRBJ2-1
d_call: NA
clone_size: NA
v_call: TRBV5-4
cdr3_aa: CASSLGGQNNEQFF
cdr3_nt: TGTGCCAGCAGCCTCGGGGGGCAGAACAATGAGCAGTTCTTC

j_call: TRBJ1-1
d_call: NA
clone_size: NA
v_call: TRBV21-1
cdr3_aa: CAIHRAGAFF
cdr3_nt: TGTGCCATCCATCGTGCCGGAGCTTTCTTT

j_call: TRBJ1-1
d_call: TRBD1
clone_size: NA
v_call: TRBV5-6
cdr3_aa: CASSTRTGLNTEAFF
cdr3_nt: TGTGCCAGCAGCACCCGGACAGGGTTGAACACTGAAGCTTTCTTT

j_call: TRBJ2-3
d_call: TRBD2
clone_size: NA
v_call: TRBV18
cdr3_aa: CASSRSGGAGDTQYF
cdr3_nt: TGTGCCAGCTCACGTAGCGGGGGGGCCGGAGATACGCAGTATTTT

j_call: TRBJ2-5
d_call: NA
clone_size: few
v_call: TRBV21-1
cdr3_aa: CASGLNGTGTRETQYF
cdr3_nt: TGTGCCAGCGGCCTTAATGGGACAGGGACACGAGAGACCCAGTACTTC

j_call: TRBJ1-5
d_call: TRBD1
clone_size: few
v_call: TRBV5-1
cdr3_aa: CASSFGTDLNQPQHF
cdr3_nt: TGCGCCAGCAGCTTTGGGACAGATCTTAATCAGCCCCAGCATTTT

j_call: TRBJ1-2
d_call: NA
clone_size: NA
v_call: TRBV5-1
cdr3_aa: CASSLDTYGYTF
cdr3_nt: TGCGCCAGCAGCTTGGACACCTATGGCTACACCTTC

j_call: TRBJ1-2
d_call: TRBD1
clone_size: once
v_call: TRBV30
cdr3_aa: CAWSLTGTGGAGYTF
cdr3_nt: TGTGCCTGGAGTTTAACCGGGACAGGGGGCGCGGGCTACACCTTC

j_call: TRBJ2-6
d_call: TRBD1
clone_size: NA
v_call: TRBV30
cdr3_aa: CAWSRDRGSGANVLTF
cdr3_nt: TGTGCCTGGAGTAGGGACAGGGGCTCTGGGGCCAACGTCCTGACTTTC

j_call: TRBJ2-7
d_call: TRBD2
clone_size: NA
v_call: TRBV2
cdr3_aa: CASSVAGGLYEQYF
cdr3_nt: TGTGCCAGCAGCGTAGCGGGGGGGCTGTACGAGCAGTACTTC

j_call: TRBJ2-5
d_call: NA
clone_size: NA
v_call: TRBV4-2
cdr3_aa: CASSQNYGGSGETQYF
cdr3_nt: TGTGCCAGCAGCCAAAACTACGGGGGTTCAGGAGAGACCCAGTACTTC

j_call: TRBJ1-6
d_call: NA
clone_size: NA
v_call: TRBV13
cdr3_aa: CASSLGGLAYNSPLHF
cdr3_nt: TGTGCCAGCAGCTTAGGGGGATTGGCCTATAATTCACCCCTCCACTTT

j_call: TRBJ2-7
d_call: NA
clone_size: NA
v_call: TRBV6-5
cdr3_aa: CASSYPGGGDEQYF
cdr3_nt: TGTGCCAGCAGTTACCCGGGGGGCGGCGACGAGCAGTACTTC

j_call: TRBJ2-2
d_call: TRBD1
clone_size: NA
v_call: TRBV5-6
cdr3_aa: CASSYGQGMNTGELFF
cdr3_nt: TGTGCCAGCAGTTATGGACAGGGGATGAACACCGGGGAGCTGTTTTTT

j_call: TRBJ1-1
d_call: NA
clone_size: few
v_call: TRBV19
cdr3_aa: CASMRHEAPPEAFF
cdr3_nt: TGTGCCAGTATGAGACACGAGGCCCCACCTGAAGCTTTCTTT

j_call: TRBJ2-3
d_call: NA
clone_size: NA
v_call: TRBV28
cdr3_aa: CASSSSGTKTDTQYF
cdr3_nt: TGTGCCAGCAGTTCTTCCGGGACAAAGACAGATACACAGTATTTT

j_call: TRBJ2-7
d_call: NA
clone_size: once
v_call: TRBV7-9
cdr3_aa: CASSFVLYEQYF
cdr3_nt: TGTGCCAGCAGCTTCGTCCTGTACGAGCAGTACTTC

j_call: TRBJ2-7
d_call: TRBD1
clone_size: NA
v_call: TRBV18
cdr3_aa: CASSGWTGGGEQYF
cdr3_nt: TGTGCCAGCTCAGGCTGGACAGGGGGAGGCGAGCAGTACTTC

j_call: TRBJ2-3
d_call: NA
clone_size: NA
v_call: TRBV18
cdr3_aa: CASSQGSGFSGDTDTQYF
cdr3_nt: TGTGCCAGCTCACAAGGGAGTGGTTTTAGCGGCGACACAGATACGCAGTATTTT

j_call: TRBJ1-1
d_call: NA
clone_size: NA
v_call: TRBV12-3/TRBV12-4
cdr3_aa: CASWGVNTEAFF
cdr3_nt: TGTGCCAGCTGGGGCGTGAACACTGAAGCTTTCTTT

j_call: TRBJ1-6
d_call: NA
clone_size: few
v_call: TRBV6-4
cdr3_aa: CASSDSGNSPLHF
cdr3_nt: TGTGCCAGCAGTGACTCAGGGAATTCACCCCTCCACTTT

j_call: TRBJ1-6
d_call: NA
clone_size: NA
v_call: TRBV21-1
cdr3_aa: CASSKALTPRGKLLPLSSPLHF
cdr3_nt: TGTGCCAGCAGCAAAGCCCTAACACCCCGGGGGAAATTATTACCCCTAAGTTCACCCCTCCACTTT

j_call: TRBJ1-1
d_call: TRBD1
clone_size: NA
v_call: TRBV29-1
cdr3_aa: CSASGTGYAEAFF
cdr3_nt: TGCAGCGCCTCCGGGACAGGGTATGCTGAAGCTTTCTTT

j_call: TRBJ2-5
d_call: NA
clone_size: NA
v_call: TRBV6-1
cdr3_aa: CASLTRRGSQETQYF
cdr3_nt: TGTGCCAGCTTGACTCGACGGGGGTCCCAAGAGACCCAGTACTTC

j_call: TRBJ1-5
d_call: NA
clone_size: NA
v_call: TRBV5-1
cdr3_aa: CASSIEGGNQPQHF
cdr3_nt: TGCGCCAGCAGCATTGAAGGGGGCAATCAGCCCCAGCATTTT

j_call: TRBJ1-2
d_call: NA
clone_size: NA
v_call: TRBV28
cdr3_aa: CASSLSSGAWEGYTF
cdr3_nt: TGTGCCAGCAGTTTATCGTCGGGGGCCTGGGAGGGCTACACCTTC

j_call: TRBJ1-4
d_call: TRBD1
clone_size: NA
v_call: TRBV5-4
cdr3_aa: CASSSRQGAARSTNEKLFF
cdr3_nt: TGTGCCAGCAGCTCCCGACAGGGGGCCGCACGGTCGACTAATGAAAAACTGTTTTTT

j_call: TRBJ2-1
d_call: NA
clone_size: medium-sized
v_call: TRBV7-9
cdr3_aa: CASSRSDGASYNEQFF
cdr3_nt: TGTGCCAGCAGCCGATCGGACGGTGCCTCCTACAATGAGCAGTTCTTC

j_call: TRBJ1-1
d_call: TRBD1
clone_size: NA
v_call: TRBV29-1
cdr3_aa: CSAARGQYTEAFF
cdr3_nt: TGCAGCGCTGCCAGGGGGCAGTACACTGAAGCTTTCTTT

j_call: TRBJ1-4
d_call: NA
clone_size: NA
v_call: TRBV20-1
cdr3_aa: CSASSLGDPNEKLFF
cdr3_nt: TGCAGTGCTAGTTCCCTGGGGGATCCTAATGAAAAACTGTTTTTT

j_call: TRBJ2-7
d_call: NA
clone_size: NA
v_call: TRBV4-1
cdr3_aa: CASSQDHGKPYEQYF
cdr3_nt: TGCGCCAGCAGCCAAGATCACGGGAAGCCCTACGAGCAGTACTTC

j_call: TRBJ1-5
d_call: NA
clone_size: once
v_call: TRBV2
cdr3_aa: CASTSQGRTQPQHF
cdr3_nt: TGTGCCAGCACCTCTCAGGGACGGACTCAGCCCCAGCATTTT

j_call: TRBJ1-4
d_call: NA
clone_size: NA
v_call: TRBV10-1
cdr3_aa: CASSDQGEKLFF
cdr3_nt: TGCGCCAGCAGTGATCAGGGGGAAAAACTGTTTTTT

j_call: TRBJ1-6
d_call: NA
clone_size: NA
v_call: TRBV6-5
cdr3_aa: CASRRANSPLHF
cdr3_nt: TGTGCCAGCAGGCGAGCTAATTCACCCCTCCACTTT

j_call: TRBJ1-1
d_call: NA
clone_size: NA
v_call: TRBV19
cdr3_aa: CASSPVVGIEAFF
cdr3_nt: TGTGCCAGTAGTCCCGTGGTCGGGATTGAAGCTTTCTTT